These T cell receptor beta chains were read from a single sample in a study of blood T cell repertoires in COVID-19. This table comes from immunoSEQ multiplex PCR, and its TCRdb copy is limited to in-frame clones, with some not included. Among around 160,000 clones listed, about 81% were seen once. Source material: peripheral blood. These receptors were taken from a man aged 55-75 years with active or convalescent COVID-19. The CDR3 runs from the conserved cysteine through the conserved F or W. Each record gives: clone size, D gene, J gene, V gene, CDR3 DNA, CDR3 protein. The D gene is left open where the match is weak. Clone size, where shown, is once, few, many, or a class for clones that have expanded.

size: .; D: TRBD1; J: TRBJ2-1; V: TRBV5-5; DNA: TGTGCCAGCCTCCCCGGGACAGGGGTTATCAATGAGCAGTTCTTC; CDR3: CASLPGTGVINEQFF
size: once; D: .; J: TRBJ2-7; V: TRBV6-1; DNA: TGTGCCAGCAGTGAAGGTCTAGCTTCCACCTACGAGCAGTACTTC; CDR3: CASSEGLASTYEQYF
size: .; D: .; J: TRBJ1-2; V: TRBV5-1; DNA: TGCGCCAGCAGCTTGGTCAGCCTCGGGGGCTACACCTTC; CDR3: CASSLVSLGGYTF
size: .; D: .; J: TRBJ1-5; V: TRBV2; DNA: TGTGCCAGCACGACACTGGGCAATCAGCCCCAGCATTTT; CDR3: CASTTLGNQPQHF
size: .; D: .; J: TRBJ2-5; V: TRBV4-1; DNA: TGCGCCAGCAGCCAAGAGGTGGGGCGGCTAGGGGAGACCCAGTACTTC; CDR3: CASSQEVGRLGETQYF
size: .; D: TRBD2; J: TRBJ2-7; V: TRBV7-2; DNA: TGTGCCAGCAGCCTTCGACTAGCGGGAGGGTACGAGCAGTACTTC; CDR3: CASSLRLAGGYEQYF
size: few; D: TRBD2; J: TRBJ2-3; V: TRBV5-6; DNA: TGTGCCAGCAGCTTGGACCTAGCGGTGCTCAGCACAGATACGCAGTATTTT; CDR3: CASSLDLAVLSTDTQYF
size: .; D: TRBD1; J: TRBJ2-4; V: TRBV6-1; DNA: TGTGCCAGCAGTGAAGCGCGGTGGGACAGGGGGTCCAAAAACATTCAGTACTTC; CDR3: CASSEARWDRGSKNIQYF
size: .; D: .; J: TRBJ2-2; V: TRBV9; DNA: TGTGCCAGCAGCGTCCGGACAGCCCCTTCCACCGGGGAGCTGTTTTTT; CDR3: CASSVRTAPSTGELFF
size: .; D: .; J: TRBJ1-5; V: TRBV6-1; DNA: TGTGCCAGCAGTGAAGCGGCAGGGTCTCAGCCCCAGCATTTT; CDR3: CASSEAAGSQPQHF
size: .; D: TRBD2; J: TRBJ2-5; V: TRBV27; DNA: TGTGCCAGCAGTTTTTTCGGGACTAGCGAAGAGACCCAGTACTTC; CDR3: CASSFFGTSEETQYF
size: few; D: .; J: TRBJ2-1; V: TRBV6-4; DNA: TGTGCCAGCAAAGTGGACTATCCCTACAATGAGCAGTTCTTC; CDR3: CASKVDYPYNEQFF
size: .; D: TRBD2; J: TRBJ2-5; V: TRBV2; DNA: TGTGCCAGCAGTGAAGTTGCTAGCGGGGGGGCCAGGGAGACCCAGTACTTC; CDR3: CASSEVASGGARETQYF
size: .; D: .; J: TRBJ1-1; V: TRBV19; DNA: TGTGCCAGTAGGGTGGATCGGACAGCGAACACTGAAGCTTTCTTT; CDR3: CASRVDRTANTEAFF
size: .; D: TRBD1; J: TRBJ2-7; V: TRBV6-6; DNA: TGTGCCAGCAGTAGGGACAGGGGGCATTTCGGCGAGCAGTACTTC; CDR3: CASSRDRGHFGEQYF
size: .; D: TRBD1; J: TRBJ2-2; V: TRBV28; DNA: TGTGCCAGCAGTACCCAAGGACAGGGGAACACCGGGGAGCTGTTTTTT; CDR3: CASSTQGQGNTGELFF
size: .; D: TRBD1; J: TRBJ1-5; V: TRBV15; DNA: TGTGCCACCAGCAGACGTTTCGAGGGGGCATCGGGCAATCAGCCCCAGCATTTT; CDR3: CATSRRFEGASGNQPQHF
size: few; D: TRBD1; J: TRBJ2-2; V: TRBV27; DNA: TGTGCCAGCAGTTTCTTCCCGCCCGGGACAGGGGGCACCGGGGAGCTGTTTTTT; CDR3: CASSFFPPGTGGTGELFF
size: medium-sized; D: TRBD1; J: TRBJ2-3; V: TRBV24-1; DNA: TGTGCCACCAGTGATTTCAGGGGGAGCACAGATACGCAGTATTTT; CDR3: CATSDFRGSTDTQYF
size: .; D: .; J: TRBJ1-4; V: TRBV5-5; DNA: TGTGCCAGCAGCACCGAAACAGGGCTCGATGAAAAACTGTTTTTT; CDR3: CASSTETGLDEKLFF
size: .; D: TRBD1; J: TRBJ1-2; V: TRBV28; DNA: TGTGCCAGCAGTTCCACCCGACAGGGCTGGGGTGGCTACACCTTC; CDR3: CASSSTRQGWGGYTF
size: .; D: .; J: TRBJ2-2; V: TRBV10-3; DNA: TGTGCCACATGTCCCGGGACACCGAACACCGGGGAGCTGTTTTTT; CDR3: CATCPGTPNTGELFF
size: .; D: .; J: TRBJ1-2; V: TRBV18; DNA: TGTGCCAGCTCACTACAGGACAGTACCCTCTATGGCTACACCTTC; CDR3: CASSLQDSTLYGYTF
size: .; D: TRBD1; J: TRBJ2-7; V: TRBV5-1; DNA: TGCGCCAGCAGCCTACAGGGGTACGAGCAGTACTTC; CDR3: CASSLQGYEQYF
size: .; D: .; J: TRBJ2-7; V: TRBV7-9; DNA: TGTGCCAGCAGCGGATCAGGCTACGAGCAGTACTTC; CDR3: CASSGSGYEQYF
size: few; D: .; J: TRBJ2-7; V: TRBV5-8; DNA: TGTGCCAGCAGCCCCCGGAGTGGATTTAGCTCCTACGAGCAGTACTTC; CDR3: CASSPRSGFSSYEQYF
size: .; D: TRBD2; J: TRBJ2-7; V: TRBV5-1; DNA: TGCGCCAGCAGCACTGGACTAGCGGGATCCGAGCAGTACTTC; CDR3: CASSTGLAGSEQYF
size: few; D: .; J: TRBJ2-7; V: TRBV2; DNA: TGTGCCAGTTCAAGACACGTACGCGAGCAGTACTTC; CDR3: CASSRHVREQYF
size: .; D: TRBD1; J: TRBJ1-6; V: TRBV6-6; DNA: TGTGCCAGCAGTCGCCGGACAGGGACCTCCTATAATTCACCCCTCCACTTT; CDR3: CASSRRTGTSYNSPLHF